One and the same sample provided the 5 T cell receptor beta chains below, sequenced in a study of blood T cell repertoires in COVID-19 (dated by TCRdb to between 2020 and 2021). Libraries came from the immunoSEQ multiplex PCR assay. This is the immuneACCESS table as TCRdb keeps it, with only in-frame sequences that have V and J called. A part of the clones is gone; compared with another copy, unresolved V genes explain less than half, and the rest is unexplained. The sample table shows about 89,000 clones, and roughly 80% are seen once. The top ten clonotypes cover around 11% of the sample. Sequencing was carried out using peripheral blood. The receptors come from a woman older than 75 with acute or convalescent COVID-19.

The V call is TRBV18, the J call TRBJ1-1; a possible D gene is TRBD1 (5 bases). The CDR3 contains 13 residues. The V end lost 3 bases, the J end lost 6 bases, and 11 bases lay between the germline ends. CDR1 KGHSH and CDR2 LQKENI come from the germline V gene. The CDR3 here is CASSPPRQSEAFF. The CDR3 nucleotides read TGTGCCAGCTCACCCCCGAGACAGTCTGAAGCTTTCTTT.

V and J are TRBV6-5 and TRBJ1-4; 10 bases agree with TRBD1. This CDR3 spans 14 amino acids. CDR1 is MNHEY, CDR2 SVGAGI, per germline. V shed 6 bases, J shed 8 bases, and the junction held 6 bases outside the gene matches. In DNA form, the CDR3 reads TGTGCCAGCAGCCGACAGGGGGCTGAGGAAAAACTGTTTTTT. Protein: CASSRQGAEEKLFF.

The chain is built from TRBV28 and TRBJ2-2; 7 bases fit TRBD1. Per the germline V gene, CDR1 is MDHEN and CDR2 is SYDVKM. This CDR3 has 15 amino acids. J was trimmed by 5 bases and V by 6 bases; bases with no gene match: 9. The CDR3 sequence is CASRPPTGWTGELFF. In DNA form, the CDR3 reads TGTGCCAGCAGGCCCCCGACAGGGTGGACCGGGGAGCTGTTTTTT.

In its sample, this clone was seen a few times. This sequence joins TRBV7-2 and TRBJ1-5, with D possibly matching TRBD1 (6 bases). CDR1 SGHTA and CDR2 FQGNSA come from the germline V gene. The CDR3 is made up of 14 amino acids. Trimming left V 6 bases short and J 0 bases short, with 9 bases between. The DNA for the CDR3 is TGTGCCAGCAGTTACAGGGTTAGCAATCAGCCCCAGCATTTT. It yields the protein CASSYRVSNQPQHF.

This clone was recorded once. This chain connects TRBV7-9 to TRBJ1-4; maybe TRBD1 (6 bases). Germline V gives CDR1 SEHNR, CDR2 FQNEAQ (reference sequence). The CDR3 consists of 14 residues. V lost 3 bases to trimming and J lost 4 bases, with 9 bases between them. The CDR3 sequence is CASSLDRYNEKLFF. CDR3 nucleotide sequence: TGTGCCAGCAGCTTGGACAGATATAATGAAAAACTGTTTTTT.